A selection of T cell receptor beta chains follows, all from one sample in a study of shared clonotypes between healthy human individuals. Only in-frame clones appear in the TCRdb table, and some are missing; sequencing was by immunoSEQ multiplex PCR. The sample carries about 1.5 million clones, roughly 96% recorded once. The sequenced material came from naive CD4+ T cells sorted from blood. The origin of the receptors is a man aged 25 to 40 in good health. Both conserved end residues are part of each CDR3. The order of the fields is D gene, clone size, J gene, V gene, CDR3 protein, CDR3 DNA. D genes are given only for firm matches. Clone size appears in some rows only: once, few, many, or a class for an expanded clone.

TRBD2	NA	TRBJ2-2	TRBV19	CASSIGLADTGELFF	TGTGCCAGTAGTATAGGCCTAGCGGACACCGGGGAGCTGTTTTTT
NA	NA	TRBJ1-1	TRBV28	CASSLGMGRQNTEAFF	TGTGCCAGCAGTTTAGGGATGGGCAGACAAAACACTGAAGCTTTCTTT
TRBD1	NA	TRBJ1-3	TRBV18	CASSLRTGSGNTIYF	TGTGCCAGCTCACTACGGACAGGCTCTGGAAACACCATATATTTT
TRBD2	NA	TRBJ2-1	TRBV4-1	CASSQWERELKNEQFF	TGCGCCAGCAGCCAATGGGAGCGGGAGCTCAAGAATGAGCAGTTCTTC
TRBD1	once	TRBJ1-5	TRBV5-5	CASSLMTGTGNQPQHF	TGTGCCAGCAGCTTGATGACAGGGACGGGCAATCAGCCCCAGCATTTT
NA	NA	TRBJ2-1	TRBV30	CAWKFGTSGEQFF	TGTGCCTGGAAATTCGGGACGTCTGGTGAGCAGTTCTTC
NA	once	TRBJ2-7	TRBV9	CASSVAERYEQYF	TGTGCCAGCAGCGTAGCTGAGCGTTACGAGCAGTACTTC
NA	NA	TRBJ2-7	TRBV18	CASSLVDSSGEQYF	TGTGCCAGCTCACTCGTAGACTCGTCCGGCGAGCAGTACTTC
TRBD1	NA	TRBJ1-2	TRBV6-1	CASTPKQGANGYTF	TGTGCCAGCACCCCCAAGCAGGGGGCAAATGGCTACACCTTC
NA	NA	TRBJ2-1	TRBV4-3	CASSQERGTLYNEQFF	TGCGCCAGCAGCCAAGAACGGGGAACACTCTACAATGAGCAGTTCTTC
TRBD2	NA	TRBJ2-7	TRBV6-1	CASTPGVAGNYEQYF	TGTGCCAGCACCCCGGGTGTAGCGGGAAACTACGAGCAGTACTTC
TRBD2	NA	TRBJ2-1	TRBV2	CASSGGELAGYNEQFF	TGTGCCAGCAGCGGGGGGGAGCTCGCTGGCTACAATGAGCAGTTCTTC
NA	NA	TRBJ1-1	TRBV2	CASSEGGFYTEAFF	TGTGCCAGCAGTGAAGGAGGGTTTTACACTGAAGCTTTCTTT
TRBD2	once	TRBJ2-1	TRBV6-5	CASSYGNLAGVNEQFF	TGTGCCAGCAGTTACGGGAATCTAGCGGGAGTCAATGAGCAGTTCTTC
NA	NA	TRBJ2-7	TRBV2	CASRRTPREQYF	TGTGCCAGCAGACGGACTCCTCGGGAGCAGTACTTC
TRBD1	once	TRBJ1-2	TRBV11-2	CASSRTGGNYGYTF	TGTGCCAGCAGCCGGACAGGGGGAAACTATGGCTACACCTTC
TRBD1	NA	TRBJ2-7	TRBV5-1	CASRGTGNHEQYF	TGCGCCAGCAGGGGGACAGGGAATCACGAGCAGTACTTC
NA	NA	TRBJ2-2	TRBV7-6	CASSSTGLSKNTGELFF	TGTGCCAGCAGCTCAACCGGACTCTCAAAGAACACCGGGGAGCTGTTTTTT
NA	NA	TRBJ2-2	TRBV29-1	CSVEGVGPAGGGELFF	TGCAGCGTTGAAGGGGTGGGCCCCGCCGGGGGCGGGGAGCTGTTTTTT
TRBD2	NA	TRBJ2-3	TRBV18	CASSRLAGGTDTQYF	TGTGCCAGCTCACGACTAGCGGGAGGGACAGATACGCAGTATTTT
NA	NA	TRBJ2-5	TRBV18	CASSPIHSEETQYF	TGTGCCAGCTCACCAATCCATAGCGAAGAGACCCAGTACTTC
TRBD1	once	TRBJ2-3	TRBV27	CASATGQGFIDTQYF	TGTGCCAGCGCAACGGGACAGGGGTTTATAGATACGCAGTATTTT
NA	NA	TRBJ2-5	TRBV5-3	CANSDSQRETQYF	TGTGCCAACTCGGACAGTCAGCGTGAGACCCAGTACTTC
NA	NA	TRBJ2-6	TRBV29-1	CSVGPGANVPTF	NA